This note documents a single T cell receptor (beta chain) sequence. Its target is unknown. The data derive from a study of cytomegalovirus exposure and HLA in healthy donors. Study as a whole: The same platform was used for the 95 to 150 validation repertoires and the roughly 680 first-cohort repertoires, a later analysis reported. The study's findings and limits: TCR clusters originating in the first cohort tended to co-occur in the 120 validation repertoires, according to a later analysis. Three chains linked to CMV were shown in vitro to be specific for CMV antigens. Most TCR sequences were uncommon, yet certain public TCRs appeared in many donors.

Sequenced by immunoSEQ multiplex PCR; TCRdb stores in-frame clones only, minus some. The data hold 200,000 to 250,000 clones, with 87% observed a single time. The sequence derives from a man between 18 and 29 years old in good health and CMV-seropositive. Sequenced material: PBMCs.

CDR3 region: CASSQDTSGIYEQYF. The CDR3 DNA is TGTGCCAGCAGCCAAGATACTAGCGGAATTTACGAGCAGTACTTC. The rearrangement links TRBV4-2 to TRBJ2-7; the match to TRBD2 covers 8 bases. Unmatched junction bases numbered 5, after V lost 0 bases and J lost 4 bases. Germline lookup yields CDR1 LGHNA and CDR2 YNFKEQ. The CDR3 is made up of 15 amino acids.